This T cell receptor (beta chain) is drawn from a study of OX40 agonist ivuxolimab in advanced cancers. Study-level information: Patients were treated with intravenous ivuxolimab, dosed at 0.01 to 10 mg/kg and infused every 2 weeks. Dose-escalation subjects each had hepatocellular carcinoma, melanoma, renal cell or head and neck cancer.

The table came from immunoSEQ multiplex PCR; TCRdb's copy has only in-frame clones and leaves some out. The repertoire has 70,000 to 85,000 clones, 86% of them found once; the top ten carry over 1.5%. V shed 2 bases and J shed 3 bases, with 11 bases lying between them. Germline values: CDR1 SGDLS, CDR2 YYNGEE. This CDR3 comprises 15 residues. This specimen was CD4+ or CD8+ T cells sorted from blood, taken in a trial of the OX40 agonist ivuxolimab. The V call is TRBV9, the J call TRBJ2-2; D may be TRBD1 or TRBD2 (5 bases each). The TCR was taken from an adult with an advanced solid tumor such as melanoma, head and neck, liver or kidney cancer. The CDR3 nucleotides read TGTGCCAGCAGCGTTCGGGGCAGGGACACCGGGGAGCTGTTTTTT. This translates into CASSVRGRDTGELFF.